The 19 T cell receptor beta chains given below trace back to one sample, sequenced in a study of radiation and T cells in renal cell carcinoma. Sequenced by immunoSEQ multiplex PCR; TCRdb stores in-frame clones only, minus some. The data show 90,000 to 100,000 clones, 70% to 85% seen once. The time point denotes: blood 4 weeks post-SBRT, at nephrectomy. Treatment given: 15 Gy SBRT to primary tumor, nephrectomy 4 weeks later. The sequencing used blood, collected from a patient whose treatment included radiotherapy and nephrectomy. These receptors were collected from a man between 60 and 75 years old with renal cell carcinoma.

V and J are TRBV9 and TRBJ2-1; 7 bases map to TRBD2. This CDR3 region has 13 residues. CDR1 is SGDLS and CDR2 is YYNGEE in the germline V gene. Losses at the gene ends were 0 bases for V and 8 bases for J; bases not matched to a gene: 2. The CDR3 sequence: CASSVGGGDEQFF. The DNA of the CDR3 is TGTGCCAGCAGCGTAGGGGGAGGGGATGAGCAGTTCTTC.

The chain uses TRBV10-3 and TRBJ1-1; no clear D gene. CDR3 length: 14 residues. Germline CDR1 reads ENHRY; CDR2 reads SYGVKD. Trimming cost V 6 bases and J 2 bases, with 13 bases left between them. CDR3: CAIRAELANTEAFF. Here the CDR3 DNA reads TGTGCCATCAGGGCTGAGCTGGCAAACACTGAAGCTTTCTTT.

This clone was seen a few times. V and J are TRBV7-2 and TRBJ2-7, with 15 positions matching TRBD2. V gave up 4 bases and J gave up 5 bases; unmatched junction bases: 3. Per the germline V gene, CDR1 is SGHTA and CDR2 is FQGNSA. The CDR3 spans 15 residues. The CDR3 sequence is CASSSRTSGRDEQYF. In DNA, the CDR3 is TGTGCCAGCAGCTCCCGGACTAGCGGGAGGGACGAGCAGTACTTC.

The gene calls are TRBV28 and TRBJ2-7, with D possibly TRBD2 on 5 matching bases. CDR1 MDHEN and CDR2 SYDVKM come from the germline V gene. The V end lost 8 bases, the J end lost 5 bases, and 16 bases lay between the germline ends. The CDR3 consists of 13 residues. CDR3 nucleotides: TGTGCCAGCGGATCCCCTAGCTACCACGAGCAGTACTTC. This translates into CASGSPSYHEQYF.

The rearrangement joins TRBV7-8 to TRBJ2-6; D is unresolved. Between the trimmed V and J ends, which lost 5 bases and 4 bases, there was a span of 12 bases. CDR1 and CDR2 (germline): SGHVS, FQNEAQ. The CDR3 totals 15 residues. CDR3 residues: CASSVLLTGANVLTF. The CDR3 DNA follows: TGTGCCAGCAGCGTCCTTCTAACCGGGGCCAACGTCCTGACTTTC.

The V call is TRBV7-2, the J call TRBJ2-7; 8 bases fit TRBD2. The length of the CDR3 is 15 residues. The ends lost 2 bases at V and 4 bases at J; junction bases unmatched: 7. Germline V gene data show CDR1 as SGHTA and CDR2 as FQGNSA. The CDR3 region has the DNA TGTGCCAGCAGCTTAATTGGCGGGAGGCGGTACGAGCAGTACTTC. Residues: CASSLIGGRRYEQYF.

The chain links TRBV7-7 to TRBJ2-1, with D perhaps matching TRBD2 (6 bases). Germline V gene lookup returns CDR1 SSHAT and CDR2 FNYEAQ (reference sequence). Between the trimmed V and J ends, which lost 0 bases and 5 bases, there was a span of 8 bases. The CDR3 length is 14 residues. This chain's CDR3 is CASSLAGGHNEQFF. CDR3 bases: TGTGCCAGCAGCTTAGCGGGAGGACACAATGAGCAGTTCTTC.

The CDR3 spells CASSLGPRGVSGANVLTF. DNA of the CDR3: TGTGCCAGCAGTTTAGGTCCCAGGGGCGTCTCTGGGGCCAACGTCCTGACTTTC. V is TRBV27 and J is TRBJ2-6; D possibly corresponds to TRBD1 (6 bases). The CDR3 runs to 18 residues. V lost 2 bases and J 0 bases, leaving 14 bases between the germline ends. In germline, CDR1 is MNHEY, CDR2 SMNVEV (reference sequence).

The rearrangement links TRBV28 to TRBJ2-1, with a possible D match to TRBD1 (6 bases). The CDR3 length is 15 residues. Germline CDR1 is MDHEN and CDR2 is SYDVKM. V lost 6 bases, J lost 9 bases, and 21 bases lay in between. CDR3 bases: TGTGCCAGCAGACGACCAGGTGTGGGGGCCGGTGAGCAGTTCTTC. It translates to CASRRPGVGAGEQFF.

This clone came up a few times. This chain joins TRBV7-9 and TRBJ2-1, with no clear D. V was shortened by 4 bases and J by 8 bases, with 6 bases between the two germline ends. Germline V gene sequence: CDR1 SEHNR, CDR2 FQNEAQ (reference sequence). CDR3 length: 11 amino acids. CDR3 DNA sequence: TGTGCCAGCAGCTCGTTGGATGAGCAGTTCTTC. Its protein is CASSSLDEQFF.

J is TRBJ1-3 and V is TRBV5-5; no clear D. Germline V gene lookup returns CDR1 SGHKS and CDR2 YYEKEE (reference sequence). With 3 bases removed from V and 2 bases from J, the gap between germline ends came to 3 bases. The CDR3 has 12 amino acids. The CDR3 loop reads CASSSAGNTIYF. DNA for the CDR3: TGTGCCAGCAGCTCAGCTGGAAACACCATATATTTT.

The rearrangement uses TRBV29-1 and TRBJ1-3, with 9 bases aligning to TRBD1. V gave up 6 bases and J gave up 11 bases; unmatched junction bases: 8. The CDR3 has 12 residues. CDR1 is SQVTM, CDR2 ANQGSEA, per germline. The CDR3, as DNA: TGCAGCGTCGCAGGGACAGGGCAGGCCATATATTTT. It codes for CSVAGTGQAIYF. The full variable domain, completed using reference TRBV29-1 and TRBJ1-3, is SAVISQKPSRDICQRGTSLTIQCQVDSQVTMMFWYRQQPGQSLTLIATANQGSEATYESGFVIDKFPISRPNLTFSTLTVSNMSPEDSSIYLCSVAGTGQAIYFGEGSWLTVV.

This clone was seen once. The rearrangement uses TRBV19 and TRBJ2-7; the D gene is possibly TRBD1 (6 bases). CDR1 and CDR2 from the germline V gene are LNHDA and SQIVND (reference sequence). The CDR3 has 13 amino acids. V was trimmed by 5 bases and J by 3 bases, leaving 11 bases between them. The CDR3 here is CASSSTQGYEQYF. The CDR3 DNA reads as TGTGCCAGTAGTTCGACACAGGGCTACGAGCAGTACTTC.

The chain uses TRBV21-1 and TRBJ2-7; the table names TRBD2, a call not compared with the DNA. TRBV21-1 is deemed a pseudogene. CDR3 length: 17 amino acids. The CDR3 coding sequence is TGTGCCAGCCGGCATTTACGGGCGGAGGCTCTCTCCTACGAGCAGTACTTC. Residues: CASRHLRAEALSYEQYF.

The J gene is TRBJ2-2, the V gene TRBV5-1, with TRBD2 matching over 7 bases. The germline gives CDR1 SGHRS, CDR2 YFSETQ. CDR3 length equals 16 residues. V lost 4 bases to trimming and J lost 0 bases; unmatched junction nucleotides: 6. CDR3 region: CASSPLASANTGELFF. The DNA of the CDR3 is TGCGCCAGCAGCCCACTAGCGTCCGCGAACACCGGGGAGCTGTTTTTT.

CDR3 protein: CASTQGSSTDTQYF. DNA for the CDR3: TGTGCCAGCACCCAAGGGTCTAGCACAGATACGCAGTATTTT. The genes are TRBV27 and TRBJ2-3; D is ambiguous. Per the germline V gene, CDR1 is MNHEY and CDR2 is SMNVEV (reference sequence). Trimming left V 7 bases short and J 0 bases short, with 11 bases between. The CDR3 contains 14 residues.

The rearrangement links TRBV29-1 to TRBJ2-2; D is ambiguous. V lost 4 bases and J 0 bases, leaving 6 bases between the germline ends. Germline V gene sequence: CDR1 SQVTM, CDR2 ANQGSEA. This CDR3 is built from 13 residues. The CDR3 DNA reads as TGCAGCGTTGGGCACCCGAACACCGGGGAGCTGTTTTTT. It codes for CSVGHPNTGELFF.

The chain carries TRBV28 and TRBJ1-4; D unresolved. CDR1 MDHEN and CDR2 SYDVKM come from the germline V gene. There are 14 residues in the CDR3. V was shortened by 4 bases and J by 7 bases, with 13 bases between the two germline ends. CDR3 amino acids: CASSSFPSIEKLFF. CDR3 nucleotide sequence: TGTGCCAGCAGTTCTTTTCCCTCGATTGAAAAACTGTTTTTT.

V is TRBV2 and J is TRBJ2-3, with D unclear. The V end was cut by 4 bases, the J end by 0 bases, with 8 bases between. Germline CDR1 and CDR2: SNHLY and FYNNEI. This CDR3 region has 14 residues. This CDR3 reads CASSGKLSTDTQYF. The DNA for the CDR3 is TGTGCCAGCAGTGGTAAGCTGAGCACAGATACGCAGTATTTT.